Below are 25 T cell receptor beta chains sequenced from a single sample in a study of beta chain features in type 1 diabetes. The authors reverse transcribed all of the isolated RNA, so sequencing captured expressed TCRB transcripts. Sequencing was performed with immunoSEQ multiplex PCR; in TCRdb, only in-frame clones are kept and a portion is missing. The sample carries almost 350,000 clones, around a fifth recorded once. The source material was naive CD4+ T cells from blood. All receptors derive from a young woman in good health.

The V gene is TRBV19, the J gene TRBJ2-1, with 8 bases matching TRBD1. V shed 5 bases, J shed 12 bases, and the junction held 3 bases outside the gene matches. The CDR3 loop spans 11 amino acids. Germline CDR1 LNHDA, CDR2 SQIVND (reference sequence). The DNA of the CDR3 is TGTGCCAGTAGTTGGACAGGGAGGCAGTTCTTC. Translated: CASSWTGRQFF.

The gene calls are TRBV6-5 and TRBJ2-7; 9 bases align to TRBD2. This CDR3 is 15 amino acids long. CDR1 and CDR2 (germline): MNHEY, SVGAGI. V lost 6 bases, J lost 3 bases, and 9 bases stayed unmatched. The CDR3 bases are TGTGCCAGCAGACGAGGACTAGCGCCTGACTACGAGCAGTACTTC. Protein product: CASRRGLAPDYEQYF.

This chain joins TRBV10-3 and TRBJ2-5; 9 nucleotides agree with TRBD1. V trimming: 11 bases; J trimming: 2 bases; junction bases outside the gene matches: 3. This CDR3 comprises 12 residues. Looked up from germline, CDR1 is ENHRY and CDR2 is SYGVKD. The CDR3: CAVGTGQETQYF. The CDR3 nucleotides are TGTGCCGTCGGGACAGGGCAAGAGACCCAGTACTTC.

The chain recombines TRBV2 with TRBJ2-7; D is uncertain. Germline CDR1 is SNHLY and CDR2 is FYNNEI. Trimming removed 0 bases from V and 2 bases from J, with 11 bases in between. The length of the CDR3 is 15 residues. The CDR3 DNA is TGTGCCAGCAGTGAAGCGATAAGCGCCGCCTACGAGCAGTACTTC. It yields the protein CASSEAISAAYEQYF.

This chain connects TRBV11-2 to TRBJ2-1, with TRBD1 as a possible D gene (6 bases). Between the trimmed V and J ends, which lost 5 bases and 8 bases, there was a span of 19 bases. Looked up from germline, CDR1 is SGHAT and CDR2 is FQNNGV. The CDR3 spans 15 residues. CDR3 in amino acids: CASSRDWTAGDEQFF. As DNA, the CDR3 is TGTGCCAGCAGCCGAGACTGGACAGCCGGGGATGAGCAGTTCTTC.

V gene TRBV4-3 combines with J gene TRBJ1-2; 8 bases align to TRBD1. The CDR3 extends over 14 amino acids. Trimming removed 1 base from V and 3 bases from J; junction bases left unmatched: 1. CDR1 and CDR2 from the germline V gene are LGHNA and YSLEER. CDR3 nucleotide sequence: TGCGCCAGCAGCCAAGCGGACAGGGACTATGGCTACACCTTC. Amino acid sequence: CASSQADRDYGYTF.

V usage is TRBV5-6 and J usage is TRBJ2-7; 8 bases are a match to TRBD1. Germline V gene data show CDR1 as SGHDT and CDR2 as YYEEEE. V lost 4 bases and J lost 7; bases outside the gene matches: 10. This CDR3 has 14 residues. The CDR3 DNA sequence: TGTGCCAGCAGCCCGTCCCAGGGGGCGAGGGAGCAGTACTTC. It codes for CASSPSQGAREQYF.

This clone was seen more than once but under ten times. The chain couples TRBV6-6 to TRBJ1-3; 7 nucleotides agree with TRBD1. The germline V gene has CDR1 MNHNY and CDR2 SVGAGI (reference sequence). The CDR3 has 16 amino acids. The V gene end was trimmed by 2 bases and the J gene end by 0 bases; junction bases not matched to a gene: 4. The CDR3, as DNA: TGTGCCAGCAGTTACGATACAGGGGCCTCTGGAAACACCATATATTTT. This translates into CASSYDTGASGNTIYF.

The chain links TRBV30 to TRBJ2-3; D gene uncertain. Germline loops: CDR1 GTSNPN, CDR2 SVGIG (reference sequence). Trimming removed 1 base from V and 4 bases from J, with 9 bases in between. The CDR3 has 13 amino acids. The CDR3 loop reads CAWSALQADTQYF. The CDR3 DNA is TGTGCCTGGAGTGCCCTCCAGGCAGATACGCAGTATTTT.

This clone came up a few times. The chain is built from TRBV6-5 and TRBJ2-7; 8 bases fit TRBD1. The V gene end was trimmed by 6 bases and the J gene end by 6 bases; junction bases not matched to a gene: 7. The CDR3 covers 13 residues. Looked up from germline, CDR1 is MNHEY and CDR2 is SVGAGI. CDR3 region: CASSRTTGGEQYF. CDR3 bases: TGTGCCAGCAGCCGGACTACAGGGGGCGAGCAGTACTTC.

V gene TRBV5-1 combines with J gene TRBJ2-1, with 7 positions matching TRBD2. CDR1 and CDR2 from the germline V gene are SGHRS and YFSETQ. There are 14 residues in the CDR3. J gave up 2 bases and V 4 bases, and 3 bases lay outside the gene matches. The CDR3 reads CASSTGLAYNEQFF. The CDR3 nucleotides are TGCGCCAGCAGCACCGGACTAGCCTACAATGAGCAGTTCTTC.

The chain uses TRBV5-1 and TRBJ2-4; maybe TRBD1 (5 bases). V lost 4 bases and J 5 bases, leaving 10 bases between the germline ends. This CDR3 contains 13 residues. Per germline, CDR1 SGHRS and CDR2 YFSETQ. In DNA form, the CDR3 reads TGCGCCAGCAGCCCACAGACAGAAAACATTCAGTACTTC. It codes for CASSPQTENIQYF.

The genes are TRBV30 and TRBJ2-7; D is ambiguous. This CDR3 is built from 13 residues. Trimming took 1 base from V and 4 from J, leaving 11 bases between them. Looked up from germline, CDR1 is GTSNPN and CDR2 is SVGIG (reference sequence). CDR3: CAWSAGRFYEQYF. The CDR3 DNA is TGTGCCTGGAGTGCCGGTCGATTTTACGAGCAGTACTTC.

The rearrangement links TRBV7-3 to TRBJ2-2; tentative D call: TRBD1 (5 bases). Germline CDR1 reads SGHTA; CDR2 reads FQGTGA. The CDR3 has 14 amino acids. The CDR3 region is CATKAGSSTGELFF. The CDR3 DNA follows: TGTGCTACTAAGGCAGGGTCCTCTACCGGGGAGCTGTTTTTT.

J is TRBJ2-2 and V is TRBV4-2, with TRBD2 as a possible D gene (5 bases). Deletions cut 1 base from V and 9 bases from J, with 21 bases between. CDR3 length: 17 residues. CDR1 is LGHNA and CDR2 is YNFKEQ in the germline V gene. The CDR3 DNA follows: TGTGCCAGCAGCCAAGTAACGAGGACTCAAAAAAAGCGGGAGCTGTTTTTT. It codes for CASSQVTRTQKKRELFF.

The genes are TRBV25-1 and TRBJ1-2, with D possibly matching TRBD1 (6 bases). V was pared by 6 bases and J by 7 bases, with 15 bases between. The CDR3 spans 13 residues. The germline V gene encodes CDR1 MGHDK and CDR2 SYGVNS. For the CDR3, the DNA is TGTGCCAGCAGGGCTAATTGGGGGCCTGGCTACACCTTC. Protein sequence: CASRANWGPGYTF.

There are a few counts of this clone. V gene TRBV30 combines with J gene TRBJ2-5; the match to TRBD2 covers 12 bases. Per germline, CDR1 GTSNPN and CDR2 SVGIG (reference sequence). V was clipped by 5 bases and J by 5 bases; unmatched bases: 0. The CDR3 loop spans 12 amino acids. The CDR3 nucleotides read TGTGCCTGGGGACTAGCGGGGGAGACCCAGTACTTC. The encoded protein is CAWGLAGETQYF.

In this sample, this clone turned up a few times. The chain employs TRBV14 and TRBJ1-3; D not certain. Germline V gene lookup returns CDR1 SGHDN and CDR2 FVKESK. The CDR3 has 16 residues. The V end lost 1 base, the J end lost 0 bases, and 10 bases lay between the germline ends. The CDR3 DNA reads TGTGCCAGCAGCCAAGCGCGGGTGCTCTCTGGAAACACCATATATTTT. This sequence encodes CASSQARVLSGNTIYF.

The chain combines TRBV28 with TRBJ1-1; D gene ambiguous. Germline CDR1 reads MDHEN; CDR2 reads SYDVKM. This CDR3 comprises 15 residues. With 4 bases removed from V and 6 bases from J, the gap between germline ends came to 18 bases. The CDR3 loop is CASSSPGRVGSEAFF. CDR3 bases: TGTGCCAGCAGTTCCCCGGGAAGGGTAGGATCTGAAGCTTTCTTT.

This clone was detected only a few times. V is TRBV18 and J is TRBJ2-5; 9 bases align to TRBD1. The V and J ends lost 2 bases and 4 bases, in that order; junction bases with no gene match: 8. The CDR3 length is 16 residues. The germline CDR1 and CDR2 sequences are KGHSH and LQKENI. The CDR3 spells CASSPEKGTGRETQYF. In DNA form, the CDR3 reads TGTGCCAGCTCACCAGAAAAGGGGACAGGGAGAGAGACCCAGTACTTC.

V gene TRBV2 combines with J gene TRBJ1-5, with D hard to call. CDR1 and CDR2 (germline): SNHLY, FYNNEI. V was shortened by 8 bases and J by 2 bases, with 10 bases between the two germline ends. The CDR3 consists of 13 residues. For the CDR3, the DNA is TGTGCCAGCCGACTCGAGGGCAATCAGCCCCAGCATTTT. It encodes CASRLEGNQPQHF.

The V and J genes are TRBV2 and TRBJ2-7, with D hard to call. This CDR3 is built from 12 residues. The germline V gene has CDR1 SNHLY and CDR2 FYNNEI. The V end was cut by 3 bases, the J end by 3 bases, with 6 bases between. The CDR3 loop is CASSESIYEQYF. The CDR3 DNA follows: TGTGCCAGCAGTGAGTCCATCTACGAGCAGTACTTC.

CDR3 in DNA: TGTGCCAGCACCAGGGAAGGCTCTGGAAACACCATATATTTT. This codes for CASTREGSGNTIYF. The chain carries TRBV5-6 and TRBJ1-3; tentatively, D is TRBD1 (5 bases). V lost 6 bases and J 0 bases, leaving 10 bases between the germline ends. Per the germline V gene, CDR1 is SGHDT and CDR2 is YYEEEE. The CDR3 runs 14 residues. Filled out from reference TRBV5-6 and TRBJ1-3, the complete variable domain reads DAGVTQSPTHLIKTRGQQVTLRCSPKSGHDTVSWYQQALGQGPQFIFQYYEEEERQRGNFPDRFSGHQFPNYSSELNVNALLLGDSALYLCASTREGSGNTIYFGEGSWLTVV.

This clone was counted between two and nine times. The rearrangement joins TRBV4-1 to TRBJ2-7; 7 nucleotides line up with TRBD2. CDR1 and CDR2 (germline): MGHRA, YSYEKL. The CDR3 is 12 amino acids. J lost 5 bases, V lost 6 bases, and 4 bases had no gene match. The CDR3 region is CASREGGNEQYF. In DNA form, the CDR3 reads TGCGCCAGCAGGGAGGGAGGGAACGAGCAGTACTTC.

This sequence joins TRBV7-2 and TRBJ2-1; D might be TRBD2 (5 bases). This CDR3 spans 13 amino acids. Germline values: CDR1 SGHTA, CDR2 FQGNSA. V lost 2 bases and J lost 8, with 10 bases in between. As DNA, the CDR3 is TGTGCCAGCAGCTTAAATGCCGGGGATGAGCAGTTCTTC. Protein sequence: CASSLNAGDEQFF.